The subject of this entry is one T cell receptor (beta chain). Using immunoSEQ multiplex PCR, the repertoire was profiled, and TCRdb retains in-frame clones only, with some absent. The sample consists of about 370,000 clones, 80% to 90% of them appearing once. The sample comes from a study of blood T cell repertoires in COVID-19. Which cohort a participant joined came from the clinical history participants gave. The specimen sequenced was PBMCs or T cells enriched from blood (not recorded which). The origin of this receptor is a man younger than 35 who had recovered from COVID-19.

DNA of the CDR3: TGTGCCATCAGTGAGTCGTGGGGACTAGCGGATACCGAGCAGTACTTC. Its translation: CAISESWGLADTEQYF. The genes are TRBV10-3 and TRBJ2-7, with TRBD2 matching 11 bases. The junction had 7 bases not matched to a gene; V was cut back by 0 bases and J by 6 bases. The germline CDR1 and CDR2 sequences are ENHRY and SYGVKD. The CDR3 is 16 amino acids.